This is a list of T cell receptor beta chains from one sample in a study of beta chain features in type 1 diabetes. Sequencing used immunoSEQ multiplex PCR; TCRdb keeps in-frame clones, though not all of them. The sample yields tens of thousands of clones, 66% seen once. Sequenced: Tregs from blood. The receptor set was obtained from a woman under 30 with type 1 diabetes. Both conserved end residues are trimmed from each CDR3. Each record gives: CDR3 protein, V gene.

ASSLDDTEEAF | TRBV7-9
ASIPTGGAADTQY | TRBV2
ASSLRGLAGAKNIQY | TRBV19
ASRGTGGYT | TRBV28
AWSVGGTTYEQY | TRBV30
ASSVPGGEKLF | TRBV25-1
ASSLATQGNGYT | TRBV7-9
ASSLVAEVGAEQY | TRBV13
ASKGQGIDGYT | TRBV10-2
ASSISSGSYEQY | TRBV7-3
ASSGTTGVGELF | TRBV5-1
ASRPGQSFTEAF | TRBV19
SVGTGGPGKLF | TRBV29-1
ASTARIYYEQY | TRBV6-1
ATRGRGAGYGYT | TRBV15
ASSLYGLAGGPSTDTQY | TRBV7-2
ASSSQASRGGEQY | TRBV7-2
ASTLEGQTTDTQY | TRBV5-1
ASSQWGRGNTEAF | TRBV11-2
ASSLGFSGGGIETQY | TRBV7-2
ASSLPFNDRIRETQY | TRBV7-9
ASSPRRLAGGRNEQF | TRBV5-4
ASNQWDRPRYGYT | TRBV5-4
ASSLAGTGGLRTGELF | TRBV11-2
ASSLQASGGLNTGELF | TRBV7-6
ASSPPWRGLTEAF | TRBV19
ASTGGSNQPQH | TRBV6-5
AWSGSTHEQY | TRBV30
ASSLGLAGALAYNEQF | TRBV5-1
ASSRGWAAGKNEQF | TRBV7-2
ASSVAPTNEKLF | TRBV9
ASSETNNEKLF | TRBV5-1
ASSGGLGNQPQH | TRBV7-2
AWSVDITYEQY | TRBV30
ASTALQGQGTEAF | TRBV27
ASSLAGNEGYGYT | TRBV7-2
ASSPPGRPTEAF | TRBV28
ASSPLGGGNTGELF | TRBV5-1
ASSPPGQGTAF | TRBV5-1